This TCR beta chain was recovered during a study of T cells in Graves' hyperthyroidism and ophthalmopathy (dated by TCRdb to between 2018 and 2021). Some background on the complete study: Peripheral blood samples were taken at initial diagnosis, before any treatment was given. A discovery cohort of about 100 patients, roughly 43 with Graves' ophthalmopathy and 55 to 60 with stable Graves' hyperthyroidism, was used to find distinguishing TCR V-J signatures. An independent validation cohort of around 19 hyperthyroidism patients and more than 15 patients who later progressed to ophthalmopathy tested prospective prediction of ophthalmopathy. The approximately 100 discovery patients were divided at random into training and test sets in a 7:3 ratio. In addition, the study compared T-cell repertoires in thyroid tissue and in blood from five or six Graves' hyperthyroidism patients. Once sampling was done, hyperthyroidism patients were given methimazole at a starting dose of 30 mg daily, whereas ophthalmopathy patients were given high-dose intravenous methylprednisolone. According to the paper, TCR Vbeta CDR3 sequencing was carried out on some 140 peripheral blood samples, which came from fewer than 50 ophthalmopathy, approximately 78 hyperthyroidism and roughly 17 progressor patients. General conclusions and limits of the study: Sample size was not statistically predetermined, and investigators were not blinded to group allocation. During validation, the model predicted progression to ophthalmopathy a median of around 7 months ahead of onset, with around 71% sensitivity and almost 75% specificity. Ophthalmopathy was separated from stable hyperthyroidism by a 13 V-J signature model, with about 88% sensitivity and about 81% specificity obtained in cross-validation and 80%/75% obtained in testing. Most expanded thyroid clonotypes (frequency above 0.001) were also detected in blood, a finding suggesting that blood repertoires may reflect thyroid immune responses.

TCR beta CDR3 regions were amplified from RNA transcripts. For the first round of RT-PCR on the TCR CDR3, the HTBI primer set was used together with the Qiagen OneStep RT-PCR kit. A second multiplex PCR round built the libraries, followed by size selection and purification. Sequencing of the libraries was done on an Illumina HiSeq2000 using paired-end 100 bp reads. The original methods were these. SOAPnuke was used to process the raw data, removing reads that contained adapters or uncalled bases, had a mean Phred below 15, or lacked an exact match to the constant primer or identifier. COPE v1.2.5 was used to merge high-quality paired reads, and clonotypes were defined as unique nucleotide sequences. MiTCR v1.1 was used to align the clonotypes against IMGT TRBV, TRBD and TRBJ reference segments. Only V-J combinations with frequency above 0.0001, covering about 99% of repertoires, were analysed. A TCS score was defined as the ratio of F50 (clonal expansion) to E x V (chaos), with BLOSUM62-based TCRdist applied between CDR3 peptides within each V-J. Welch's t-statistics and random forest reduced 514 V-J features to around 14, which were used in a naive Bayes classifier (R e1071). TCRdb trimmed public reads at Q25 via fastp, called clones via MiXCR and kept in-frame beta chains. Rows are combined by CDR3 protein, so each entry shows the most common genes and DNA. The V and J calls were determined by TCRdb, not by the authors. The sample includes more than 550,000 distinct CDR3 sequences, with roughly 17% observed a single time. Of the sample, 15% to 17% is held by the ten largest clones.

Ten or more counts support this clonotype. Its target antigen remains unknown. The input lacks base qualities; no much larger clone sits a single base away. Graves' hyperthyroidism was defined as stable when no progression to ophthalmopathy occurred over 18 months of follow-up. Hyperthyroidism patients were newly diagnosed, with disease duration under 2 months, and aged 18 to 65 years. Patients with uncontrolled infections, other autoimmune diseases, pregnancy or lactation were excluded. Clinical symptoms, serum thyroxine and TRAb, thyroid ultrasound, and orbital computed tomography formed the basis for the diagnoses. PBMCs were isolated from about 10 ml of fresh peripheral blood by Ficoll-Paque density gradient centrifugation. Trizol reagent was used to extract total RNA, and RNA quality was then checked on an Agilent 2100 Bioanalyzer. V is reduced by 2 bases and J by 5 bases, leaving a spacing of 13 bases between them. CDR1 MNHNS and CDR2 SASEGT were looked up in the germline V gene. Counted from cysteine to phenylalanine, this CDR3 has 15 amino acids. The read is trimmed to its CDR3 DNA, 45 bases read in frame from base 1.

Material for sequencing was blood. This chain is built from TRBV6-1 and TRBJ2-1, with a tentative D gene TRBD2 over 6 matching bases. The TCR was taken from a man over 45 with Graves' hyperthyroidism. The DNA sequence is TGTGCCAGCAGTGAACCCCCGGGGGACCACAATGAGCAGTTCTTC. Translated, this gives CASSEPPGDHNEQFF.